The 32 T cell receptor beta chains presented below share a single source sample, sequenced in a study of vaccination and CD4 T cells after COVID-19. No antigens are known for them. The sample's time point: late sampling 161 to 241 days after vaccination in a few convalescent patients. Stated treatment: approximately 9-day PBMC culture with coronavirus spike peptide pools or control peptides (ViraFEST assay). Oncomine TCR Beta short-read sequencing was applied to DNA from cultured CD4+ T cells. TCRdb itself ran the PCR reads through MiXCR, one entry per CDR3 protein. The table includes around 15,000 distinct CDR3 sequences, around 55% detected once. The specimen was CD4+ T cells from blood, cultured in vitro, collected about 7 months after SARS-CoV-2 vaccination. The receptors come from a human donor who had recovered from COVID-19.

This clonotype was seen a few times. The chain is built from TRBV7-2 and TRBJ2-7; 8 bases align to TRBD2. The CDR3 is 14 amino acids. The V and J ends lost 4 bases and 3 bases, in that order; junction bases with no gene match: 5. Germline V gene sequence: CDR1 SGHTA, CDR2 FQGNSA. This CDR3 is CASSSGLGFYEQYF. Here the CDR3 DNA reads TGTGCCAGCAGCTCGGGACTAGGCTTCTACGAGCAGTACTTC.

The V and J genes are TRBV5-8 and TRBJ2-1; D perhaps matches TRBD2 (5 bases). The ends were cut back, 2 bases at V and 10 bases at J, with 13 bases in the middle. The germline V gene has CDR1 SGHTS and CDR2 YDEGEE. The CDR3 has 13 amino acids. DNA for the CDR3: TGTGCCAGCAGCTTAAGGCGGGTGTTGGAGCAGTTCTTC. Its translation is CASSLRRVLEQFF.

The CDR3 sequence is CASRRDSNQPQHF. The CDR3 DNA is TGTGCCAGCCGGCGGGATAGCAATCAGCCCCAGCATTTT. The rearrangement joins TRBV2 to TRBJ1-5, with no clear D. Trimming cost V 8 bases and J 0 bases, with 8 bases left between them. The CDR3 sequence is 13 residues long. Germline V gene lookup returns CDR1 SNHLY and CDR2 FYNNEI.

V gene TRBV5-5 combines with J gene TRBJ1-5; maybe TRBD1 (5 bases). The germline V gene has CDR1 SGHKS and CDR2 YYEKEE (reference sequence). The CDR3 extends over 15 amino acids. Trimming took off 4 bases at V and 0 bases at J, with 11 bases between the two ends. In nucleotides, the CDR3 is TGTGCCAGCAGCCGGGGGACGGTTAGCAATCAGCCCCAGCATTTT. This translates into CASSRGTVSNQPQHF.

V usage is TRBV6-1 and J usage is TRBJ2-7; 11 positions match TRBD2. Germline V CDR1 and CDR2: MNHNS, SASEGT. Unmatched junction bases numbered 5, after V lost 6 bases and J lost 4 bases. The CDR3 is 14 amino acids. CDR3 nucleotides: TGTGCCAGCAGACCTAGCGGGGGGACTTACGAGCAGTACTTC. Encoded protein: CASRPSGGTYEQYF.

The chain is built from TRBV21-1 and TRBJ2-3; the table calls TRBD2, which could not be checked here. TRBV21-1 is a pseudogene. The CDR3 is 16 amino acids. CDR3 sequence (DNA): TGTGCCAGCAGCAGAGGACTAGGTCGGATCACAGATACGCAGTATTTT. Translation: CASSRGLGRITDTQYF.

The rearrangement links TRBV7-9 to TRBJ1-2; D may be TRBD1 (5 bases). Germline lookup yields CDR1 SEHNR and CDR2 FQNEAQ (reference sequence). Trimming removed 1 base at V and 6 bases at J, with 9 bases between. This CDR3 has 13 residues. The CDR3 here is CASSLVRVNGYTF. In nucleotides, the CDR3 is TGTGCCAGCAGCTTAGTCAGGGTGAATGGCTACACCTTC.

V gene TRBV7-3 combines with J gene TRBJ2-6; D is possibly TRBD1 (6 bases). Trimming removed 4 bases from V and 1 base from J, with 17 bases in between. This CDR3 has 18 residues. Germline-derived CDR1 and CDR2 are SGHTA and FQGTGA. The CDR3 bases are TGTGCCAGCAGCTCACCTCGGGGCAGGGGTTCTGGGGCCAACGTCCTGACTTTC. Protein sequence: CASSSPRGRGSGANVLTF.

Comments on this clonotype: The junction shows a germline mismatch at one end, possibly a read error. The chain employs TRBV7-2 and TRBJ1-2; D is unclear. This CDR3 spans 14 amino acids. In germline, CDR1 is SGHTA, CDR2 FQGNSA. The CDR3 reads CASSLAPQTLDYAF. The CDR3 DNA sequence: TGTGCCAGCAGCTTAGCGCCACAGACACTGGACTACGCCTTC.

This clonotype was counted between two and nine times. The chain links TRBV7-3 to TRBJ2-3, with D maybe TRBD1 (7 bases). CDR3 length: 16 residues. Germline lookup yields CDR1 SGHTA and CDR2 FQGTGA. Between the trimmed V and J ends, which lost 5 bases and 2 bases, there was a span of 17 bases. CDR3 nucleotides: TGTGCCAGCAGCCGATGGGGCAGGGGGGTCACAGATACGCAGTATTTT. Amino acid sequence: CASSRWGRGVTDTQYF.

The rearrangement joins TRBV6-1 to TRBJ1-5; 8 nucleotides match TRBD1. The length of the CDR3 is 15 residues. V lost 7 bases, J lost 3 bases, and 8 bases stayed unmatched. Germline loops: CDR1 MNHNS, CDR2 SASEGT. CDR3 sequence (DNA): TGTGCCAGCACACAAAGCAGGGGGCTCAATCAGCCCCAGCATTTT. This translates into CASTQSRGLNQPQHF.

The chain has TRBV7-2 and TRBJ2-7, with 8 bases aligning to TRBD1. Germline values: CDR1 SGHTA, CDR2 FQGNSA. V was clipped by 1 base and J by 4 bases; unmatched bases: 3. The CDR3 contains 14 residues. The CDR3 coding sequence is TGTGCCAGCAGCTTAGGGACAGGGTATTACGAGCAGTACTTC. Translation: CASSLGTGYYEQYF. The variable domain in full, completed from reference TRBV7-2 and TRBJ2-7, reads GAGVSQSPSNKVTEKGKDVELRCDPISGHTALYWYRQSLGQGLEFLIYFQGNSAPDKSGLPSDRFSAERTGGSVSTLTIQRTQQEDSAVYLCASSLGTGYYEQYFGPGTRLTVT.

The V and J genes are TRBV6-1 and TRBJ2-7; D uncertain. Germline CDR1 and CDR2: MNHNS and SASEGT. V was trimmed by 3 bases and J by 8 bases, leaving 5 bases between them. CDR3 length: 10 amino acids. The CDR3 bases are TGTGCCAGCAGTGAGACCCAGCAGTACTTC. Translating it yields CASSETQQYF.

V gene TRBV15 combines with J gene TRBJ1-5; D might be TRBD1 (6 bases). The CDR3 is 16 residues long. Per the germline V gene, CDR1 is LNHNV and CDR2 is YYDKDF (reference sequence). V shed 0 bases and J shed 1 base, with 10 bases lying between them. This CDR3 reads CATSRDAGASNQPQHF. CDR3 DNA sequence: TGTGCCACCAGCAGAGATGCGGGGGCAAGCAATCAGCCCCAGCATTTT.

The rearrangement joins TRBV27 to TRBJ2-7; unclear D gene. The CDR3 runs 14 residues. Germline assignment: CDR1 MNHEY and CDR2 SMNVEV (reference sequence). V was shortened by 4 bases and J by 2 bases, with 12 bases between the two germline ends. The DNA for the CDR3 is TGTGCCAGCAGTTCCACGACGGACCCCTACGAGCAGTACTTC. It encodes CASSSTTDPYEQYF.

This clonotype was seen more than once but under ten times. This chain links TRBV7-2 with TRBJ2-5, with TRBD1 matching over 7 bases. Looked up from germline, CDR1 is SGHTA and CDR2 is FQGNSA. Trimming removed 2 bases from V and 3 bases from J; junction bases left unmatched: 6. The CDR3 loop spans 15 amino acids. CDR3 residues: CASSLNKGAEETQYF. CDR3 nucleotide sequence: TGTGCCAGCAGCTTAAATAAGGGGGCGGAAGAGACCCAGTACTTC.

The chain is built from TRBV20-1 and TRBJ1-1, with D unresolved. The ends were cut back, 0 bases at V and 4 bases at J, with 9 bases in the middle. Germline loops: CDR1 DFQATT, CDR2 SNEGSKA (reference sequence). The length of the CDR3 is 13 residues. CDR3 DNA sequence: TGCAGTGCTAGAGAGAGGGATAGCACTGAAGCTTTCTTT. Translated, it gives CSARERDSTEAFF.

The V call is TRBV5-1, the J call TRBJ2-5, with 7 bases lining up with TRBD1. The CDR3 runs 14 residues. V lost 3 bases to trimming and J lost 2 bases; unmatched junction nucleotides: 4. Looked up from germline, CDR1 is SGHRS and CDR2 is YFSETQ. CDR3 bases: TGCGCCAGCAGCTCACCGGGACAGCAAGAGACCCAGTACTTC. It specifies CASSSPGQQETQYF.

The J gene is TRBJ1-6, the V gene TRBV24-1; D ambiguous. Per the germline V gene, CDR1 is KGHDR and CDR2 is SFDVKD. CDR3 size: 16 residues. Trimming took off 3 bases at V and 0 bases at J, with 8 bases between the two ends. The DNA of the CDR3 is TGTGCCACCAGTGATGGTAGGAGCTCCTATAATTCACCCCTCCACTTT. Translation: CATSDGRSSYNSPLHF.

This clonotype is labeled large (0.1 to 1%). CDR3 DNA sequence: TGCAGTGCCGTCCCGGACAGGGGCTCTGGAAACACCATATATTTT. This codes for CSAVPDRGSGNTIYF. The chain uses TRBV20-1 and TRBJ1-3; 9 nucleotides align to TRBD1. Trimming at V came to 6 bases and at J to 0 bases, leaving 6 bases not matched to a gene. The CDR3 is made up of 15 amino acids. Germline V CDR1 and CDR2: DFQATT, SNEGSKA (reference sequence).

The gene calls are TRBV19 and TRBJ1-5, with 7 positions matching TRBD1. CDR1 and CDR2 (germline): LNHDA, SQIVND (reference sequence). After removal of 5 bases from V and 6 bases from J, the junction contained 13 bases not matched to a gene. This CDR3 contains 16 residues. Here the CDR3 DNA reads TGTGCCAGTAGTCAAGCCATTGACAGGGACAGTCAGCCCCAGCATTTT. Its protein product is CASSQAIDRDSQPQHF.

V gene TRBV7-9 combines with J gene TRBJ2-2; 8 bases match TRBD1. V was clipped by 11 bases and J by 3 bases; unmatched bases: 5. CDR1 and CDR2 (germline): SEHNR, FQNEAQ (reference sequence). CDR3 length: 13 residues. The CDR3 DNA reads TGTGCCGGACCGGACAGGGACACCGGGGAGCTGTTTTTT. Translation: CAGPDRDTGELFF.

The chain has TRBV7-8 and TRBJ2-7; D possibly matches TRBD1 or TRBD2 (5 bases each). The V gene lost 3 bases and the J gene lost 5 bases, with 17 bases spanning the gap. Germline V gives CDR1 SGHVS, CDR2 FQNEAQ. The CDR3 spans 15 residues. The DNA for the CDR3 is TGTGCCAGCAGCTTGAACCCGGGCCGGGGCAACGAGCAGTACTTC. Protein product: CASSLNPGRGNEQYF.

This sequence joins TRBV15 and TRBJ2-3, with TRBD1 matching 9 bases. The CDR3 loop spans 17 amino acids. The trim removed 0 bases at V and 6 bases at J, leaving 10 bases unmatched. The germline CDR1 and CDR2 sequences are LNHNV and YYDKDF (reference sequence). As DNA, the CDR3 is TGTGCCACCAGCAGAGATCTACCAAACAGGGGGCTGGATACGCAGTATTTT. Translated, it gives CATSRDLPNRGLDTQYF. The variable domain in full, with the rest retrieved from reference TRBV15 and TRBJ2-3, is DAMVIQNPRYQVTQFGKPVTLSCSQTLNHNVMYWYQQKSSQAPKLLFHYYDKDFNNEADTPDNFQSRRPNTSFCFLDIRSPGLGDTAMYLCATSRDLPNRGLDTQYFGPGTRLTVL.

Only a few counts were recorded for this clonotype. The chain has TRBV20-1 and TRBJ2-5; TRBD2 matches at 8 bases. J gave up 1 base and V 3 bases, and 7 bases lay outside the gene matches. Germline CDR1 reads DFQATT; CDR2 reads SNEGSKA (reference sequence). The CDR3 is 15 amino acids. The CDR3 DNA is TGCAGTGCTAGGACCCACGGGGGGGGCCAAGAGACCCAGTACTTC. This codes for CSARTHGGGQETQYF.

The count of this clonotype is one. The junction shows a germline mismatch at one end, possibly a read error. J is TRBJ2-3 and V is TRBV20-1; D is undetermined. Germline CDR1 and CDR2: DFQATT and SNEGSKA (reference sequence). The CDR3 sequence is 15 residues long. CDR3: CSARGAAGDTDTQYF. As DNA, the CDR3 is TGCAGTGCCAGAGGCGCGGCTGGGGATACAGATACGCAGTATTTT.

The V call is TRBV6-5, the J call TRBJ1-1; no clear D gene. V gave up 4 bases and J gave up 8 bases, with 17 bases separating them. The V gene's germline CDR1 is MNHEY and CDR2 SVGAGI. The CDR3 is 14 amino acids. In DNA form, the CDR3 reads TGTGCCAGCAGTTTCACATCCGCGGGAACCGAAGCTTTCTTT. Protein: CASSFTSAGTEAFF.

The chain couples TRBV11-3 to TRBJ2-5; 7 nucleotides line up with TRBD1. This CDR3 comprises 16 residues. J lost 1 base, V lost 7 bases, and 12 bases had no gene match. Germline V gene lookup returns CDR1 SGHNT and CDR2 YENEEA. In nucleotides, the CDR3 is TGTGCCAGCAAACCCGGGACAGACCGAATCCAAGAGACCCAGTACTTC. As protein: CASKPGTDRIQETQYF.

In this sample, this clonotype turned up a few times. The chain employs TRBV7-2 and TRBJ1-5; D gene ambiguous. The CDR3 has 15 residues. The germline V gene has CDR1 SGHTA and CDR2 FQGNSA. The V end lost 1 base, the J end lost 7 bases, and 14 bases lay between the germline ends. For the CDR3, the DNA is TGTGCCAGCAGCTTAGTTGACGCGAACGTCCAGCCCCAGCATTTT. This codes for CASSLVDANVQPQHF.

In its sample, this clonotype was seen a few times. The rearrangement joins TRBV14 to TRBJ2-3; a possible D gene is TRBD1 (5 bases). V was cut by 1 base and J by 8 bases, with 10 bases left in between. Germline CDR1 and CDR2: SGHDN and FVKESK. The CDR3 is 13 residues long. CDR3 residues: CASSQVRQLTQYF. In DNA form, the CDR3 reads TGTGCCAGCAGCCAAGTCCGACAGCTTACGCAGTATTTT. The whole variable domain, remainder taken from reference TRBV14 and TRBJ2-3, is EAGVTQFPSHSVIEKGQTVTLRCDPISGHDNLYWYRRVMGKEIKFLLHFVKESKQDESGMPNNRFLAERTGGTYSTLKVQPAELEDSGVYFCASSQVRQLTQYFGPGTRLTVL.

A few counts support this clonotype. This chain connects TRBV20-1 to TRBJ1-6, with D perhaps TRBD1 (5 bases). V lost 0 bases and J 8 bases, leaving 20 bases between the germline ends. The CDR3 totals 17 residues. Germline CDR1 is DFQATT and CDR2 is SNEGSKA (reference sequence). The CDR3 nucleotides read TGCAGTGCTAGAGATTTGGTGAGGGACTCATGGGATTCACCCCTCCACTTT. Translated: CSARDLVRDSWDSPLHF.

V gene TRBV6-5 combines with J gene TRBJ2-5, with a tentative D call TRBD1 (5 bases). Germline V CDR1 and CDR2: MNHEY, SVGAGI. The CDR3 extends over 14 amino acids. V was trimmed by 0 bases and J by 9 bases, leaving 14 bases between them. As DNA, the CDR3 is TGTGCCAGCAGTTACTCGCTCGCAGGGATGTCCCAGTACTTC. As protein: CASSYSLAGMSQYF.